This T cell receptor (beta chain) comes out of a study of a mutant IDH1 vaccine in newly diagnosed glioma. For the study at large: Previous care, which was radiotherapy, temozolomide, or both, most often involved both.

Sequenced by immunoSEQ multiplex PCR; TCRdb stores in-frame clones only, minus some. The sample shows about 100,000 clones, 80% of them seen only once. In its sample, this clone was seen once. V was trimmed by 0 bases and J by 1 base, leaving 11 bases between them. Germline CDR1 LNHDA, CDR2 SQIVND (reference sequence). The length of the CDR3 is 16 residues. As for time point: baseline, week 1 (first vaccination visit). As for treatment: pre-vaccination baseline after standard-of-care therapy. The receptor comes from a man between 35 and 55 years old with glioma. This chain uses TRBV19 with TRBJ2-3; D perhaps matches TRBD2 (5 bases). The starting material was PBMCs, obtained from a glioma patient treated with radiotherapy, temozolomide or both. The CDR3 protein is CASSIDTSGGTDTQYF. The CDR3 DNA reads TGTGCCAGTAGTATAGATACTAGTGGGGGCACAGATACGCAGTATTTT.